One sample yielded the 19 T cell receptor beta chains listed below, sequenced in a study of blood T cell repertoires in COVID-19. The repertoire was sequenced with immunoSEQ multiplex PCR; TCRdb's copy has only in-frame clones and lacks some. The sample has under 200,000 clones; around nine tenths are singletons. The sequenced sample consisted of peripheral blood. All receptors derive from a man aged 60-69 years with COVID-19, enrolled during active disease.

This chain joins TRBV19 and TRBJ2-7; possible D gene TRBD2, 5 bases. The CDR3 has 15 residues. Germline CDR1 is LNHDA and CDR2 is SQIVND (reference sequence). The V end was cut by 1 base, the J end by 7 bases, with 17 bases between. CDR3 residues: CASSIVGVGPGEQYF. Written as DNA, the CDR3 is TGTGCCAGTAGTATAGTAGGAGTAGGGCCGGGAGAGCAGTACTTC.

This clone was observed a few times. J is TRBJ1-3 and V is TRBV9, with 7 bases matching TRBD1. The germline V gene encodes CDR1 SGDLS and CDR2 YYNGEE. The CDR3 extends over 16 amino acids. Trimming cost V 3 bases and J 2 bases; bases outside gene matches: 8. This chain's CDR3 is CASSARGTETGNTIYF. The CDR3 coding sequence is TGTGCCAGCAGCGCTAGGGGGACAGAAACTGGAAACACCATATATTTT.

J is TRBJ2-7 and V is TRBV5-8, with TRBD1 matching over 8 bases. CDR3 length: 14 amino acids. V lost 4 bases to trimming and J lost 4 bases; unmatched junction nucleotides: 7. CDR1 and CDR2 from the germline V gene are SGHTS and YDEGEE. The CDR3 loop is CASSLQGAVYEQYF. CDR3 DNA: TGTGCCAGCAGCCTTCAGGGGGCCGTTTACGAGCAGTACTTC.

The gene calls are TRBV7-3 and TRBJ2-7; D is possibly TRBD1 (6 bases). The CDR3 covers 15 residues. V was pared by 5 bases and J by 3 bases, with 17 bases between. Germline lookup yields CDR1 SGHTA and CDR2 FQGTGA. The CDR3 spells CASSPSGAGYYEQYF. DNA of the CDR3: TGTGCCAGCAGCCCCTCAGGGGCTGGATACTACGAGCAGTACTTC.

The CDR3 loop is CATSRDRGSDTF. The CDR3 DNA reads as TGTGCCACCAGCAGAGATCGAGGCTCCGACACCTTC. The chain links TRBV15 to TRBJ1-2; D gene ambiguous. CDR1 is LNHNV, CDR2 YYDKDF, per germline (reference sequence). CDR3 length equals 12 residues. V was shortened by 0 bases and J by 12 bases, with 11 bases between the two germline ends. Variable domain in full (rest from reference TRBV15 and TRBJ1-2): DAMVIQNPRYQVTQFGKPVTLSCSQTLNHNVMYWYQQKSSQAPKLLFHYYDKDFNNEADTPDNFQSRRPNTSFCFLDIRSPGLGDTAMYLCATSRDRGSDTFGSGTRLTVV.

The J gene is TRBJ2-6, the V gene TRBV19, with 7 bases matching TRBD1. From germline, CDR1 is LNHDA and CDR2 SQIVND (reference sequence). The ends lost 6 bases at V and 3 bases at J; junction bases unmatched: 8. This CDR3 region has 16 residues. CDR3 in DNA: TGTGCCAGTAGCACGACAGGGATGGGTGGGGCCAACGTCCTGACTTTC. It yields the protein CASSTTGMGGANVLTF.

The rearrangement links TRBV19 to TRBJ1-1; D perhaps matches TRBD1 (6 bases). From germline, CDR1 is LNHDA and CDR2 SQIVND (reference sequence). Deletions cut 2 bases from V and 4 bases from J, with 14 bases between. This CDR3 has 15 amino acids. CDR3 amino acids: CASSIFQGKSTEAFF. In DNA form, the CDR3 reads TGTGCCAGTAGTATATTTCAGGGGAAGAGCACTGAAGCTTTCTTT.

V usage is TRBV12-3 or TRBV12-4 and J usage is TRBJ2-5; 7 positions match TRBD2. V lost 3 bases and J lost 5; bases outside the gene matches: 3. The CDR3 is 13 amino acids. The CDR3 sequence is CASSLGGYETQYF. Here the CDR3 DNA reads TGTGCCAGCAGTTTGGGAGGGTACGAGACCCAGTACTTC.

The V call is TRBV19, the J call TRBJ1-5, with 8 bases that match TRBD1. CDR3 size: 16 residues. The germline V gene encodes CDR1 LNHDA and CDR2 SQIVND (reference sequence). V lost 6 bases and J lost 1; bases outside the gene matches: 8. CDR3 in DNA: TGTGCCAGTAGCCGACCCGGACAGGGCAGCAATCAGCCCCAGCATTTT. It translates to CASSRPGQGSNQPQHF.

Only one count was recorded for this clone. The rearrangement uses TRBV2 and TRBJ2-2; the D is unclear. The ends were cut back, 3 bases at V and 6 bases at J, with 5 bases in the middle. The CDR3 spans 12 residues. Germline CDR1 SNHLY, CDR2 FYNNEI. The CDR3 nucleotides are TGTGCCAGCAGTGAGGGCCCCGGGGAGCTGTTTTTT. Translated: CASSEGPGELFF.

This chain connects TRBV6-2 or TRBV6-3 to TRBJ1-2; D ambiguous. The CDR3 has 14 residues. V was shortened by 2 bases and J by 0 bases, with 7 bases between the two germline ends. The V gene's germline CDR1 is MNHEY and CDR2 SVGEGT. CDR3 amino acids: CASSYLNSNYGYTF. Here the CDR3 DNA reads TGTGCCAGCAGTTACCTAAATTCTAACTATGGCTACACCTTC.

As DNA, the CDR3 is TGTGCCAGCAGCGTAGATGTTTTGTTACAGAACAATGAGCAGTTCTTC. Protein: CASSVDVLLQNNEQFF. The gene calls are TRBV9 and TRBJ2-1; D call uncertain. This CDR3 is 16 amino acids long. The V and J ends lost 0 bases and 5 bases respectively, with 15 bases between them. From germline, CDR1 is SGDLS and CDR2 YYNGEE.

The chain recombines TRBV7-8 with TRBJ2-5, with 10 bases lining up with TRBD1. The CDR3 is 18 amino acids. Germline lookup yields CDR1 SGHVS and CDR2 FQNEAQ. V shed 4 bases, J shed 1 base, and the junction held 12 bases outside the gene matches. The CDR3 bases are TGTGCCAGCAGCTCTGGGACAGGGGCCAATTTGGGCCAAGAGACCCAGTACTTC. It codes for CASSSGTGANLGQETQYF.

In its sample, this clone was seen a few times. J is TRBJ2-7 and V is TRBV11-2; TRBD1 matches at 8 bases. This CDR3 region has 13 residues. The V gene's germline CDR1 is SGHAT and CDR2 FQNNGV. V was clipped by 5 bases and J by 9 bases; unmatched bases: 9. CDR3 nucleotide sequence: TGTGCCAGCAGCACCGGGACAGGCTCAGGGCAGTACTTC. As protein: CASSTGTGSGQYF.

This clone was counted only a few times. The rearrangement uses TRBV28 and TRBJ2-1; 8 bases align to TRBD2. Trimming removed 5 bases from V and 7 bases from J; junction bases left unmatched: 10. The CDR3 spans 15 residues. CDR1 is MDHEN, CDR2 SYDVKM, per germline. The CDR3 DNA reads as TGTGCCAGCAGTCCCGGGGGGGCCCAGGGGAATGAGCAGTTCTTC. This encodes CASSPGGAQGNEQFF. The full variable domain, rest sourced from reference TRBV28 and TRBJ2-1, is DVKVTQSSRYLVKRTGEKVFLECVQDMDHENMFWYRQDPGLGLRLIYFSYDVKMKEKGDIPEGYSVSREKKERFSLILESASTNQTSMYLCASSPGGAQGNEQFFGPGTRLTVL.

The CDR3 DNA reads as TGTGCCAGCAGCCACGGGACTAGCGTGTCAGATACGCAGTATTTT. Translating it yields CASSHGTSVSDTQYF. The chain combines TRBV4-2 with TRBJ2-3; 10 bases are a match to TRBD2. The germline V gene has CDR1 LGHNA and CDR2 YNFKEQ. The CDR3 covers 15 residues. J lost 4 bases, V lost 3 bases, and 4 bases had no gene match.

This chain joins TRBV6-1 and TRBJ1-5; no definite D call. The germline V gene encodes CDR1 MNHNS and CDR2 SASEGT. This CDR3 contains 12 residues. V was cut by 0 bases and J by 16 bases, with 13 bases left in between. The CDR3 sequence: CASSEAAPAVHF. The CDR3, as DNA: TGTGCCAGCAGTGAAGCGGCACCAGCGGTACATTTT.

In nucleotides, the CDR3 is TGTGCCACCAGCCCCAGAGGGGCAGGGGTATGGTACACTGAAGCTTTCTTT. This translates into CATSPRGAGVWYTEAFF. The rearrangement uses TRBV15 and TRBJ1-1; tentative D call: TRBD1 (6 bases). This CDR3 has 17 residues. Germline assignment: CDR1 LNHNV and CDR2 YYDKDF (reference sequence). The V end was cut by 5 bases, the J end by 3 bases, with 22 bases between.

The chain couples TRBV4-2 to TRBJ1-1, with D possibly being TRBD1 (6 bases). CDR1 is LGHNA and CDR2 is YNFKEQ in the germline V gene. CDR3 length: 15 residues. With 0 bases removed from V and 6 bases from J, the gap between germline ends came to 14 bases. The CDR3: CASSQDRGGGSEAFF. CDR3 bases: TGTGCCAGCAGCCAAGATAGAGGGGGGGGCTCTGAAGCTTTCTTT.